The subject of this entry is one TCR beta chain. Its specificity is unknown. This sample is part of a study of T cell responses to AZD1222 COVID-19 vaccine. Whole-study findings and limits: Of the AZD1222 recipients, only five to seven were seropositive at baseline. Most donors were white British and more were female, and clonal diversity was possibly underestimated. Receipt of two AZD1222 doses was followed by a rise in Spike-specific TCR breadth and depth. Sampling captured repertoires only after the peak T cell response.

Trimming removed 5 bases at V and 10 bases at J, with 12 bases between. This CDR3 has 13 residues. TCRdb's copy holds only in-frame clones and misses some; the assay was immunoSEQ multiplex PCR. Of hundreds of thousands of clones in the sample, approximately 94% are singletons; the top ten hold 1%. The V and J genes are TRBV12-3 or TRBV12-4 and TRBJ1-6; D perhaps matches TRBD1 (5 bases). The receptor's source is an adult in good health. Sequenced here: peripheral blood, sampled on day 0 of MenACWY control vaccination. The CDR3 region has the DNA TGTGCCAGCAGTCTTGACGGGGGGTCACCCCTCCACTTT. It specifies CASSLDGGSPLHF.